The clone carrying this T cell receptor (beta chain) was seen repeatedly, ten times or more. The antigen remains undetermined. Looked up from germline, CDR1 is MNHEY and CDR2 is SVGAGI. This CDR3 region has 13 residues. Trimming took off 6 bases at V and 7 bases at J, with 15 bases between the two ends. As for time point: patch test 2, 6 weeks after DPC sensitization. Specified treatment: therapeutic diphenylcyclopropenone sensitization with weekly scalp DPC. TCRdb re-analysed the RACE reads in MiXCR, keeping a single row per CDR3 protein. The sample holds 350,000 to 400,000 distinct CDR3 sequences; about 6% are singletons and the top ten take about 5.4%. The sample originates from a study of human T cells and chemical hapten exposure. Whole-study context: Sensitization was performed using 2% DPC on a 2 cm by 2 cm upper inner arm skin site. Study findings and constraints: Counts of expanded TCRs (at PT1) showed a positive correlation with patch test score.

The receptor comes from a woman aged 18-29 years with alopecia areata. Some clones in this sample may be carry-over from other donors' samples. The V gene is TRBV6-5, the J gene TRBJ1-1; maybe TRBD1 (6 bases). The sequences come from whole blood, collected in connection with sensitization to the hapten diphenylcyclopropenone (DPC). CDR3 sequence (DNA): TGTGCCAGCAGCCAAAAAGGGGGTATTGAAGCTTTCTTT. Protein product: CASSQKGGIEAFF.